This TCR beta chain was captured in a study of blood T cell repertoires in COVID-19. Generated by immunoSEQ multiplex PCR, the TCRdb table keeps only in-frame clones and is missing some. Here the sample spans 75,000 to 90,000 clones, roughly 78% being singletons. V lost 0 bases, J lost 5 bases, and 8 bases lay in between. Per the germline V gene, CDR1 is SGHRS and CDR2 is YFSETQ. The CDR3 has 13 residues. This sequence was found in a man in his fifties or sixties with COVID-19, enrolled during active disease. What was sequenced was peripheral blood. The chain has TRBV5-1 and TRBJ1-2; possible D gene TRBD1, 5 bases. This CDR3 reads CASSLAGVYGYTF. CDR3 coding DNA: TGCGCCAGCAGCTTGGCGGGGGTTTATGGCTACACCTTC. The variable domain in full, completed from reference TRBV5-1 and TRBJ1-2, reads KAGVTQTPRYLIKTRGQQVTLSCSPISGHRSVSWYQQTPGQGLQFLFEYFSETQRNKGNFPGRFSGRQFSNSRSEMNVSTLELGDSALYLCASSLAGVYGYTFGSGTRLTVV.